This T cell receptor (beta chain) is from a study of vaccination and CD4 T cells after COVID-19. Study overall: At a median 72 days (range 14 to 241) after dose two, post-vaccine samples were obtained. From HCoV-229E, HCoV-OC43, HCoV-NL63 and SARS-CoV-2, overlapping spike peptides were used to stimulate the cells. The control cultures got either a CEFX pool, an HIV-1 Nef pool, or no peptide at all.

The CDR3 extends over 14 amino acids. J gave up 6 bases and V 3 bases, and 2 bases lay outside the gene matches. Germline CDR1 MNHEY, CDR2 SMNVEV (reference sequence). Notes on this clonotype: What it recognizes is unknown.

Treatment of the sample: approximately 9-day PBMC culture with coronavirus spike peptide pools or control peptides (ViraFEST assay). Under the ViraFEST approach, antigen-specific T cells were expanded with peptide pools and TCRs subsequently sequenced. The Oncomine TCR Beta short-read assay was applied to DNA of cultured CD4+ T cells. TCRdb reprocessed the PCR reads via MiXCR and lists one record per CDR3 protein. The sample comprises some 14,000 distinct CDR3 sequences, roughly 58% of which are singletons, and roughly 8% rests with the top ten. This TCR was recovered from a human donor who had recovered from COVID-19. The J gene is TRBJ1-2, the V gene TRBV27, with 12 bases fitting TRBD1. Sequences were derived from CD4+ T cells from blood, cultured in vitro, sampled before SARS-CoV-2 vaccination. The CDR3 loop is CASSFGTGGDGYTF. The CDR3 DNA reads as TGTGCCAGCAGTTTTGGGACAGGGGGCGATGGCTACACCTTC.